This T cell receptor beta chain was captured in a study of somatic mutations in cytotoxic T cells in rheumatoid arthritis (dated by TCRdb to 2016 to 2017). About the study as a whole: Sorted V beta1+ cells also underwent TCRB sequencing, and some V beta antibody-stained T-cell populations were flow-sorted at nearly 100% purity on a FACSAria II or Sony SH800. Whether expanded CD8+ T-cell clones in untreated, newly diagnosed rheumatoid arthritis carry somatic mutations was the study question, and clonality was characterized with TCRB deep sequencing. TCRB deep sequencing was performed for 55 to 65 rheumatoid arthritis patients and some 19 healthy controls. Patients and controls did not essentially differ in median age, which was nearly identical between the groups.

The immunoSEQ assay was applied to genomic DNA for TCRB CDR3 sequencing. In the paper's pipeline: Nothing other than productive TCRB rearrangements was included in the analyses. Clonality was calculated as a Shannon entropy-based productive clonality index, and a clone was defined by a unique TCRB CDR3 sequence. Repertoire overlap for a pair of samples was computed from each clone's template counts relative to total templates per sample. Flow cytometry-measured V-gene usage correlated with V-gene usage from TCRB sequencing, with a Spearman r of roughly 0.56. Drawn from immuneACCESS, this table holds only the in-frame rearrangements with V and J called that TCRdb kept. Clones are partly lost; checked studies trace under half to an unresolved V gene and leave the rest unexplained. V and J calls plus clone size are reproduced from that table; the DNA served to infer D and trimming. In all, the sample holds 8,000 to 9,500 clones, and approximately 71% of those were seen once. The ten largest account for under 40% of the sample.

General study outcomes and caveats: The finding that TRBV07 was slightly underrepresented in patients was left unadjusted for multiple comparisons. Rheumatoid arthritis patients and age-matched healthy controls did not significantly differ in CD8+ T-cell clonality. Healthy controls showed no age-related increase in CD8+ clonality, whereas patients did (Spearman r ~ 0.49). In about an eighth of the roughly 65 patients the largest CD8+ clone exceeded 20% of CD8+ cells, and several identical CD8+ TCRB sequences were shared between blood and synovial fluid. The antigen targets of the expanded CD8+ clones were unknown, and absence from virus-specific databases did not rule out viral specificity.

The V and J ends are trimmed by 4 bases and 4 bases, leaving 12 bases between them. For CDR1 and CDR2, the germline V gene (reference sequence) lists LNHDA and SQIVND. The CDR3 covers 14 residues, taking in both the cysteine and the phenylalanine. Only CDR3 DNA is held: 42 bases, read in frame from base 1. Notes on this clone: The clone's antigen remains unknown. One base away there is no much larger clone; base qualities are not given.

Healthy controls were about 19 blood donors whose buffy coats were used, with a median age of about 58 years (range roughly 21-75) and about 55% female. On an AutoMACS, CD4+ and CD8+ cells were isolated via positive magnetic bead selection, and their purity was verified by flow cytometry. Isolation of peripheral blood mononuclear cells was done through Ficoll-Paque PLUS density gradient separation. DNA from CD4-enriched, CD8-enriched or PBMC samples was extracted using Nucleospin Tissue or Tissue XS kits and then quantified on a Qubit 2.0 fluorometer. The source of this sequence is a woman aged 45-60 years in good health. The rearrangement joined TRBV19 to TRBJ2-3, and TRBD1 may be the D gene, going by 6 matching bases. Sequenced material: CD8+ T cells sorted from blood. The DNA reads as follows: TGTGCCAGTAGTACGGCCGGGACATCAGATACGCAGTATTTT. Protein translation: CASSTAGTSDTQYF.